Following are 2 T cell receptor beta chains from one sample sequenced in a study of T cell changes during pregnancy in multiple sclerosis. Generated by immunoSEQ multiplex PCR, the TCRdb table keeps only in-frame clones and is missing some. Here the sample spans 70,000 to 95,000 clones, approximately 94% being singletons. Sequencing used peripheral blood, obtained in the third trimester of pregnancy. The receptors were sampled from a female donor with multiple sclerosis, enrolled in a pregnancy study.

The chain has TRBV10-3 and TRBJ1-1; no firm D call. The V and J ends lost 5 bases and 1 base respectively, with 8 bases between them. This CDR3 is 13 amino acids long. The germline V gene has CDR1 ENHRY and CDR2 SYGVKD. The CDR3 coding sequence is TGTGCCATCAGTATTACTTCGAACACTGAAGCTTTCTTT. Its protein product is CAISITSNTEAFF.

The chain recombines TRBV6-6 with TRBJ1-2; a weak D match, TRBD1 (5 bases). CDR3 length: 15 residues. Germline loops: CDR1 MNHNY, CDR2 SVGAGI (reference sequence). Trimming shortened V by 7 bases and J by 0 bases, and 15 bases separated the two germline ends. The CDR3 nucleotides are TGTGCCAGCAATTGGGGGGTGAAGTCTAACTATGGCTACACCTTC. Amino acid sequence: CASNWGVKSNYGYTF.